This record covers a single T cell receptor (beta chain). The antigen it binds to is not known. Base quality data are lacking; no much larger clone is found one base away. The entry originates in a study of cytomegalovirus exposure and HLA in healthy donors (dated by TCRdb to between 2016 and 2019). With regard to the full study: According to an earlier analysis of 587 of the donors, about 179 million T cells yielded 117 million unique TCR beta sequences and about 300 Gb of sequence data. An early release that covered several hundred HLA-typed donors contained 300 to 350 gigabases of sequencing data and 65 million to 100 million unique TCR sequences. Of the approximately 400 genotyped donors, approximately 81% were placed in the genetic ancestry cluster associated with self-reported Caucasian donors. The study was designed to test whether signatures of past pathogen exposure could be identified by cataloging public T cell receptors. The study profiled the T cell repertoires of 500 to 800 subjects by immunosequencing and related them to cytomegalovirus serostatus. A separate validation cohort of about 110 different subjects was used in addition to the 666-subject first cohort. The study combined high-throughput TCR immunosequencing, statistical association of individual TCRs with disease status, and machine learning to predict cytomegalovirus infection status. In a later analysis, previously published TCR beta repertoires from hundreds of donors were re-analyzed and high-resolution HLA genotyping was added so that TCR occurrence patterns could be studied. Rather than using new phenotypic data, the later analysis identified candidate immune exposures from TCR beta sequences and from how often those sequences occurred across donors. In an earlier analysis of roughly 540 of the donors, high-throughput TCR beta sequencing was used to judge whether each TCR beta V gene segment behaved as functional or pseudogenic. Donor age, sex, ethnicity and CMV serostatus were compiled alongside the repertoire data. A later genetic analysis used genome-wide SNP genotypes for about 60% of the 666 donors, treating that subset as a discovery cohort. Every discovery cohort repertoire had been produced on one sequencing platform. HLA typing covered class I and class II loci at four-digit resolution. The number of donors typed differed by locus, with 629-630 for A, B, C, DRB1 and DQB1, roughly 520 for DQA1, 606 for DPA1, and under 490 for DPB1. Because of strong linkage in the cohort, roughly five DR-DQ haplotypes were treated as single units for association and clustering. Among 300 to 450 genotyped donors of the cohort, an average of approximately 240,000 unique TCR beta nucleotide sequences were sequenced per donor, around 20% of them non-productive.

Summary of the overall study and its limitations: The study listed 164 TCR beta chains as associated with cytomegalovirus. According to a later analysis, TCR association rates differed among HLA loci, with DRB1 alleles showing the most associated TCRs and HLA-C alleles showing the fewest. The classifier was reported to diagnose cytomegalovirus status with high specificity and sensitivity in both the original cohort and the validation cohort. Because counts were too low, about 15 rarely observed V segments, including chromosome 9 orphons, were left out of the earlier analysis of 587 of the donors. It was suggested by the authors that the approach could potentially be generalized to other disease states and immunological phenotypes. In a later analysis, HLA-associated TCR beta chains showed more clonal expansion and lower generation probabilities than non-associated chains that were equally common. The cohort was sequenced for TCR beta chains only, and without alpha or paired-chain data the features that could be detected were limited. Immune exposure information for the cohort was limited to CMV serostatus. A cluster of highly shared sequence variants was judged likely to represent a technical artifact of the sequencing pipeline. HLA typing was unavailable for some donors at each locus, so association tests used only the typed subset. The presence/absence analyses assumed that sequencing depth was roughly uniform across donors, and that assumption may not be true. In vitro tests confirmed that a few of the cytomegalovirus-associated TCR beta chains recognize cytomegalovirus antigens. Across donors, most TCR sequences were observed very rarely, whereas some public TCRs were present in many individuals. Because the 87-base-pair reads could not distinguish some IMGT-functional V segments, including TRBV6-2 and TRBV6-3, those segments were excluded. In an earlier analysis of around 500 of the donors, most TCR beta V segments appeared in productive rearrangements about 87% or about 30% of the time, broadly matching IMGT annotations. In a later analysis, most CMV-associated TCR beta chains were found to appear HLA-restricted, with HLA associations seemingly driven largely by CMV exposure. A later analysis reported that several top co-occurrence clusters appeared linked to parvovirus B19, influenza, CMV and Epstein-Barr virus. When HLA alleles, especially DR and DQ, strongly co-occurred, attributing TCR associations to individual alleles was difficult. An association between a missense DCLRE1C variant and V-gene and J-gene trimming of TCR beta chains was found in a later genetic analysis and replicated in an independent cohort. Compared with the 666-donor mean, donors in an Asian-associated ancestry cluster had fewer N-insertions in productive TCRs, according to a later genetic analysis. At a false discovery rate of 0.05, a later analysis linked 16,000 or so TCR beta sequences to specific HLA alleles. Linkage disequilibrium might explain the correlated functional status among segregating V segments, but an unknown experimental factor could not be excluded. A further reported finding was that TCR beta sequences accurately predicted the HLA-A and HLA-B alleles for most subjects in the first cohort.

The cohort was made up of 650 to 700 healthy bone marrow donors. At the time of sampling, every cohort member was nominally healthy, though immune exposures that went unrecorded were likely present. The donor was CMV seropositive and was included in the group of approximately 310 seropositive cohort members. A peripheral blood sample was collected from each donor, and TCR beta sequencing was performed on peripheral blood mononuclear cells. The Qiagen DNeasy Blood Extraction Kit was used to extract genomic DNA from the blood cell samples. Libraries were prepared through the immunoSEQ multiplex PCR assay. A mixture of 60 forward primers for TCR Vbeta segments and 13 reverse primers for TCR Jbeta segments was used in the multiplex PCR. The CDR3 region of rearranged TCR beta genes was amplified from genomic DNA by a multiplex PCR assay. On the Illumina HiSeq System, the amplified TCR beta libraries were sequenced as 87-base-pair reads. The source study handled its data this way. A later analysis tallied roughly 80 million unique TCR beta chains across the 666 repertoires, and approximately 11 million of those chains were shared by two or more donors. Raw reads were error-corrected and collapsed into unique sequences with a nearest-neighbor algorithm that merged closely related sequences to remove PCR and sequencing errors. CDR3 sequences were aligned to IMGT reference sequences to assign V, D and J gene segments. For a sequence to be retained, a match of at least six nucleotides was required to both a V gene segment and a J gene segment. Rearrangements were called productive when the CDR3 lacked stop codons and stayed in frame with V and J; all others were non-productive. Following IMGT convention, CDR3 was defined as the stretch from the second conserved V-encoded cysteine to the conserved J-encoded phenylalanine. The earlier analysis of 500 to 650 of the donors excluded any sequence lacking an unambiguous match to a single V gene segment. An earlier analysis of almost 600 of the donors classified V segments as functional when productive rearrangements were above 56.7% and as segregating when the standard deviation between donors was above 5%. To diagnose cytomegalovirus status from the catalog of TCR beta chain sequences, a statistical classification framework was built. A later analysis assigned V and J genes by comparing TCR nucleotide sequences with IMGT/GENE-DB human TR gene sequences. Using the TCRdist pipeline, a later analysis assigned CDR3 sequences along with most-parsimonious VDJ recombination scenarios. In a later analysis, each TCR beta chain was defined by its CDR3 amino acid sequence together with its V-gene family, and reads without a unique V-gene family were excluded. As a way to deal with suspected cross-contamination and a sequencing artifact, a later analysis dropped 592 nucleotide sequences that were highly shared and had low generation probability. A later analysis calculated a clonal expansion index for each public chain from normalized within-repertoire ranks of inferred template counts. A later analysis computed generation probabilities with a VDJ recombination model fitted to out-of-frame rearrangements, and checked the results against IGoR. In a later analysis, hypergeometric tests were used to score TCR-TCR, TCR-HLA and TCR-CMV co-occurrence, with a repertoire-size bias correction applied to TCR pairs. In a later analysis, false discovery rates were estimated by permuting HLA or CMV assignments 20 times. A later analysis grouped co-occurring TCRs with DBSCAN, adding TCRdist sequence similarity when clustering within HLA-allele-positive subsets. Co-occurrence clustering excluded repertoires with fewer than 30,000 or more than 120,000 public chains, plus five with anomalous nucleotide sharing. The table comes from immuneACCESS by way of TCRdb, which keeps in-frame sequences with V and J called. Part of the clones is missing from these tables; in studies checked, under half for an unresolved V gene and the rest for unknown reasons. Clonal size and the V and J genes are those of that table, whereas D and trimming came from the DNA. The sample records about 120,000 clones, approximately 70% of which are singletons. Around 10% of the sample goes to the ten largest clones.

From the cysteine through the phenylalanine, the CDR3 covers 14 amino acids. CDR3 DNA is the only sequence kept; it has 42 bases, read in frame from the first base. Trimming removed 5 bases from V and 0 bases from J, leaving 13 bases between the germline ends. The germline V gene (reference sequence) specifies GTSNPN as CDR1 and SVGIG as CDR2. This receptor was obtained from a man aged 25-45 years in good health and CMV-seropositive. Specimen: PBMCs. The sequence joins TRBV30 to TRBJ1-1, with TRBD1 tentatively as D gene (5 bases match). The base sequence is TGTGCCTGGGAGATGGGGCGATTGAACACTGAAGCTTTCTTT. Its translation reads: CAWEMGRLNTEAFF.